The TCR beta chain described here comes from a study of cytomegalovirus exposure and HLA in healthy donors. Findings and caveats of the study: In vitro assays verified that three CMV-associated chains recognized CMV antigens specifically.

Worth noting for this clone: Its matching antigen is unknown.

The repertoire was sequenced with immunoSEQ multiplex PCR; TCRdb's copy has only in-frame clones and lacks some. Here the sample spans 50,000 to 70,000 clones, 85% to 95% being singletons. The CDR3 contains 13 residues. Per germline, CDR1 SGHNT and CDR2 YENEEA. V lost 6 bases, J lost 7 bases, and 4 bases stayed unmatched. It was the approximately 110-subject validation cohort, separate from the 666-subject first cohort, to which the donors belonged. J is TRBJ2-2 and V is TRBV11-3; 8 nucleotides match TRBD1. The sequence came from a woman younger than 30 in good health and CMV-seropositive. Specimen: PBMCs. The CDR3 bases are TGTGCCAGCAGTAGACAGGGGAACGGGGAGCTGTTTTTT. Its protein product is CASSRQGNGELFF.